Listed below are T cell receptor beta chains from one sample, sequenced in a study of long-term antiretroviral therapy in people with HIV. Using immunoSEQ multiplex PCR, the repertoire was profiled, and TCRdb retains in-frame clones only, with some absent. The sample lists 20,000 to 30,000 clones; around 90% were seen once. Sequencing was performed on unsorted PBMCs, taken 1.8 years before starting antiretroviral therapy. The receptors derive from a man aged 50-60 years with HIV. The CDR3 runs from the conserved cysteine through the conserved F or W. D genes are given only for firm matches. Some rows mark clone size as missing; the rest say once, few, many or name a class of expanded clone.

>NA|TRBV4-1|TRBJ1-3|NA
CASSHEPFDRPSGNTIYF
TGCGCCAGCAGCCACGAACCTTTTGACAGGCCCTCTGGAAACACCATATATTTT
>NA|TRBV4-3|TRBJ2-7|NA
CASSSTQDLAYEQYF
TGCGCCAGCAGCAGCACGCAAGACTTGGCCTACGAGCAGTACTTC
>TRBD1|TRBV10-1|TRBJ1-2|NA
CASSEGRGRAHYGYTF
TGCGCCAGCAGTGAAGGCAGGGGGAGAGCACACTATGGCTACACCTTC
>NA|TRBV27|TRBJ1-1|few
CANTEAFF
TGTGCCAACACTGAAGCTTTCTTT
>NA|TRBV20-1|TRBJ2-1|NA
CSAAPLGEQFF
TGCAGTGCCGCTCCGCTCGGTGAGCAGTTCTTC
>NA|TRBV5-4|TRBJ2-7|NA
CASSLGGGEQYF
TGTGCCAGCAGCTTGGGAGGGGGCGAGCAGTACTTC
>TRBD1|TRBV2|TRBJ2-7|NA
CASSGARGYEQYF
TGTGCCAGCAGTGGTGCCAGGGGGTACGAGCAGTACTTC
>TRBD2|TRBV7-2|TRBJ2-1|NA
CASSLHGGGEQFF
TGTGCCAGCAGCTTACATGGGGGGGGAGAACAGTTCTTC
>NA|TRBV27|TRBJ2-3|NA
CASSFKGRVYTDTQYF
TGTGCCAGCAGCTTTAAAGGCCGAGTCTACACAGATACGCAGTATTTT
>TRBD2|TRBV5-1|TRBJ2-3|NA
CASSRSLGGSPTDTQYF
TGCGCCAGCAGCCGCTCCTTGGGGGGGAGCCCAACAGATACGCAGTATTTT
>NA|TRBV18|TRBJ1-1|once
CASSPPTRTLNTEAFF
TGTGCCAGCTCACCTCCCACAAGAACGCTGAACACTGAAGCTTTCTTT
>NA|TRBV9|TRBJ1-2|NA
CASSVGPGSASGYTF
TGTGCCAGCAGCGTAGGTCCAGGGTCGGCGTCTGGCTACACCTTC
>TRBD2|TRBV7-9|TRBJ2-1|NA
CASSQREGNEQFF
TGTGCCAGCAGCCAGCGGGAAGGGAATGAGCAGTTCTTC
>NA|TRBV5-1|TRBJ2-1|NA
CASSLSPDNLGHEQFF
TGCGCCAGCAGCTTGTCGCCGGATAACCTAGGCCATGAGCAGTTCTTC
>TRBD1|TRBV5-6|TRBJ1-1|NA
CASTLRDSTEAFF
TGTGCCAGCACCCTGAGGGACAGCACTGAAGCTTTCTTT
>NA|TRBV9|TRBJ1-6|NA
CASSVGTRSSYNSPLHF
TGTGCCAGCAGCGTAGGGACAAGGAGCTCCTATAATTCACCCCTCCACTTT
>TRBD2|TRBV29-1|TRBJ2-1|NA
CSVNIGGGNEQFF
TGCAGCGTCAACATCGGGGGGGGCAATGAGCAGTTCTTC
>NA|TRBV5-1|TRBJ2-7|once
CASSGPGHRGYEQYF
TGCGCCAGCAGCGGTCCGGGACACCGCGGCTACGAGCAGTACTTC
>NA|TRBV2|TRBJ1-5|NA
CASSASPRDRSNQPQHF
TGTGCCAGCAGTGCCTCGCCGCGAGACAGGTCGAATCAGCCCCAGCATTTT
>TRBD2|TRBV7-2|TRBJ2-1|NA
CASSHLYAGGGNEQFF
TGTGCCAGCAGCCATCTTTACGCGGGAGGCGGGAATGAGCAGTTCTTC
>TRBD2|TRBV15|TRBJ2-7|few
CATSSDQGGFLEDEQYF
TGTGCCACCAGCAGCGACCAGGGAGGGTTTCTAGAGGACGAGCAGTACTTC
>NA|TRBV28|TRBJ1-1|NA
CASSLVQLPAFF
TGTGCCAGCAGTTTAGTCCAGTTGCCGGCTTTCTTT
>TRBD1|TRBV7-2|TRBJ2-7|NA
CASSSLGQGARYEQYF
TGTGCCAGCAGCTCCCTGGGACAGGGGGCGCGGTACGAGCAGTACTTC
>NA|TRBV9|TRBJ2-7|NA
CASSVAGTAFGAYEQYF
TGTGCCAGCAGCGTAGCTGGGACGGCCTTCGGGGCCTACGAGCAGTACTTC
>NA|TRBV7-6|TRBJ1-1|NA
CASSLARSGWKNTEAFF
TGTGCCAGCAGCTTAGCTAGGTCAGGGTGGAAGAACACTGAAGCTTTCTTT
>NA|TRBV29-1|TRBJ2-7|once
CSVKHPPLRNEQYF
TGCAGCGTCAAACACCCACCCCTAAGAAACGAGCAGTACTTC
>NA|TRBV5-1|TRBJ2-2|NA
CASRSGTTNTGELFF
TGCGCCAGCAGGTCTGGGACCACGAACACCGGGGAGCTGTTTTTT
>NA|TRBV5-4|TRBJ2-5|NA
CASSFRGEETQYF
TGTGCCAGCAGCTTTAGGGGGGAAGAGACCCAGTACTTC
>TRBD1|TRBV28|TRBJ2-5|NA
CASSPVDRGLETQYF
TGTGCCAGCAGTCCCGTGGACAGGGGGCTAGAGACCCAGTACTTC
>TRBD1|TRBV2|TRBJ1-1|NA
CASSGDRNTEAFF
TGTGCCAGCAGTGGGGACAGGAACACTGAAGCTTTCTTT
>NA|TRBV6-6|TRBJ1-5|NA
CASSDEGYQPQHF
TGTGCCAGCAGTGACGAGGGATATCAGCCCCAGCATTTT
>NA|TRBV19|TRBJ2-7|few
CASSRSGRDYEQYF
TGTGCCAGTAGTAGGTCTGGCAGGGACTACGAGCAGTACTTC
>NA|TRBV5-6|TRBJ2-5|NA
CASSLPGQGGVGQETQYF
TGTGCCAGCAGCTTGCCCGGACAGGGAGGGGTGGGGCAAGAGACCCAGTACTTC
>TRBD1|TRBV10-3|TRBJ2-7|NA
CAIRPQGGNAAYEQYF
TGTGCCATCAGACCACAGGGGGGAAATGCGGCCTACGAGCAGTACTTC
>TRBD2|TRBV5-1|TRBJ2-5|NA
CASSLGTSWAETQYF
TGCGCCAGCAGCTTGGGGACTAGCTGGGCAGAGACCCAGTACTTC
>TRBD1|TRBV5-6|TRBJ1-2|few
CASSPDRGGFSYGYTF
TGTGCCAGCAGCCCGGACAGGGGCGGATTTTCCTATGGCTACACCTTC
>NA|TRBV4-1|TRBJ2-7|NA
CASSQAPTSSVYEQYF
TGCGCCAGCAGCCAAGCTCCGACTAGTAGTGTCTACGAGCAGTACTTC
>NA|TRBV15|TRBJ1-5|NA
CATSRDSLNQPQHF
TGTGCCACCAGCAGAGATTCCCTCAATCAGCCCCAGCATTTT
>NA|TRBV18|TRBJ2-1|NA
CASSLWGERSYNEQFF
TGTGCCAGCTCTTTATGGGGTGAGAGATCCTACAATGAGCAGTTCTTC
>TRBD1|TRBV7-3|TRBJ1-1|NA
CASSLGTGLNTEAFF
TGTGCCAGCAGCTTAGGGACAGGGCTGAACACTGAAGCTTTCTTT
>TRBD1|TRBV5-4|TRBJ2-3|NA
CASRRTGGPDTQYF
TGTGCCAGCAGACGGACAGGGGGTCCAGATACGCAGTATTTT
>NA|TRBV5-1|TRBJ1-1|NA
CASSLFTRAGTEAFF
TGCGCCAGCAGCTTGTTCACCAGGGCTGGGACTGAAGCTTTCTTT
>TRBD1|TRBV5-4|TRBJ2-5|NA
CASSPRQGGSETQYF
TGTGCCAGCAGCCCAAGACAGGGGGGCAGCGAGACCCAGTACTTC
>NA|TRBV7-9|TRBJ1-1|NA
CASSPSPEGREAFF
TGTGCCAGCAGCCCCTCCCCCGAGGGACGAGAGGCTTTCTTT
>TRBD2|TRBV19|TRBJ2-3|once
CASREISGRAADTQYF
TGTGCCAGTAGGGAGATTAGCGGGAGGGCCGCAGATACGCAGTATTTT
>NA|TRBV19|TRBJ1-3|NA
CASNPGRRNTIYF
TGTGCCAGTAACCCAGGAAGACGGAACACCATATATTTT
>NA|TRBV29-1|TRBJ2-7|NA
CSVEGQFYEQYF
TGCAGCGTTGAAGGACAGTTCTACGAGCAGTACTTC
>NA|TRBV25-1|TRBJ1-6|NA
CASSEYLSSYNSPLHF
TGTGCCAGCAGTGAGTACCTGAGCTCCTATAATTCACCCCTCCACTTT
>TRBD2|TRBV5-1|TRBJ2-2|NA
CASMRTSAGGNTGELFF
TGCGCCAGCATGCGGACTAGCGCGGGAGGGAACACCGGGGAGCTGTTTTTT
>TRBD2|TRBV5-1|TRBJ2-1|once
CASSFGTSGRYNEQFF
TGCGCCAGCAGCTTCGGGACTAGCGGGAGATACAATGAGCAGTTCTTC
>TRBD1|TRBV10-1|TRBJ2-5|NA
CASSEKGALGETQYF
TGCGCCAGCAGTGAGAAGGGGGCCCTTGGGGAGACCCAGTACTTC
>TRBD1|TRBV14|TRBJ2-3|NA
CASSLRRDSGTDTQYF
TGTGCCAGCAGCCTCCGACGGGACAGCGGCACAGATACGCAGTATTTT
>NA|TRBV2|TRBJ1-6|few
CASSESTGSLNSPLHF
TGTGCCAGCAGTGAGTCCACAGGGTCCCTTAATTCACCCCTCCACTTT
>TRBD1|TRBV5-4|TRBJ1-5|few
CASSLHGTGDQPQHF
TGTGCCAGCAGCTTGCACGGGACAGGAGATCAGCCCCAGCATTTT